Here is one T cell receptor beta chain with its context. This sample was taken from a study of blood T cell repertoires in COVID-19. Study-level information: T cells, B-cell-depleted T cells, or PBMCs supplied cDNA or gDNA.

Original processing notes: Nucleated cell counts were estimated from reference gene primer amplification. Using immunoSEQ multiplex PCR, the repertoire was profiled, and TCRdb retains in-frame clones only, with some absent. D and trimming come from the DNA, and the V and J calls and clone size come from that table. Of about 100,000 clones listed, roughly 92% were seen once; the top ten hold around 5.7%. V shed 4 bases and J 6 bases; nucleotides not matched to a gene: 12. Germline CDR1 reads SGHTS; CDR2 reads YDEGEE. The CDR3 totals 16 residues. The sequence came from a man aged 65 to 85 with acute or convalescent COVID-19. The source material was peripheral blood. The chain combines TRBV5-8 with TRBJ2-7; 11 bases agree with TRBD2. CDR3 loop: CASSLGTSGPHVEQYF. The DNA of the CDR3 is TGTGCCAGCAGCCTTGGGACTAGCGGTCCCCATGTCGAGCAGTACTTC.